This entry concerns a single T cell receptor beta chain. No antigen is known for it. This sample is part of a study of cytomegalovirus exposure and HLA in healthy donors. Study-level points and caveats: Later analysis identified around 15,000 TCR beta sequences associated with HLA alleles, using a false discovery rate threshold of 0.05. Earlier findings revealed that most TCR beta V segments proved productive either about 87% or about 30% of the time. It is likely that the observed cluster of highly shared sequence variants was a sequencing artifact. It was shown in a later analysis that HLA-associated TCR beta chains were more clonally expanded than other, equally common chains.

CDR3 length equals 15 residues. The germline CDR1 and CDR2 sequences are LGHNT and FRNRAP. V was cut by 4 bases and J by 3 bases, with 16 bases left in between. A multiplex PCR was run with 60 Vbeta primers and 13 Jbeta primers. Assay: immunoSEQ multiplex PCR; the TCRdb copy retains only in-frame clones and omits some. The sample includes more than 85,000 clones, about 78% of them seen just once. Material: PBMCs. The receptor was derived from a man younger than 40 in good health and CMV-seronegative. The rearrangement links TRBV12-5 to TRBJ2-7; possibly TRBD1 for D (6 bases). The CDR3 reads CASGSVTGTLYEQYF. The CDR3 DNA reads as TGTGCTAGTGGTTCGGTGACAGGTACCCTCTACGAGCAGTACTTC.